This T cell receptor (beta chain) is from a study of blood T cell repertoires in COVID-19. Study as a whole: Samples taken during acute and convalescent COVID-19 were collected in the United States, Italy and Spain. T cells, B-cell-depleted T cells, or PBMCs provided the cDNA or gDNA that served as material.

Profiling relied on immunoSEQ multiplex PCR, and the TCRdb table lists in-frame clones only, not all of them. The profile shows about 96,000 clones, 85% to 90% of them singletons. A Seattle source enrolled patients during active infection and followed them longitudinally. CDR1 and CDR2 from the germline V gene are MNHEY and SMNVEV (reference sequence). V lost 3 bases, J lost 4 bases, and 5 bases stayed unmatched. This CDR3 has 14 amino acids. This sequence joins TRBV27 and TRBJ2-5; 7 bases match TRBD2. The material sequenced was peripheral blood. The source of this sequence is a human donor with COVID-19, enrolled during active disease. The donor label of this sample is uncertain. The CDR3 DNA reads TGTGCCAGCAGTTTCGGGGGGATTGGAGAGACCCAGTACTTC. It yields the protein CASSFGGIGETQYF.